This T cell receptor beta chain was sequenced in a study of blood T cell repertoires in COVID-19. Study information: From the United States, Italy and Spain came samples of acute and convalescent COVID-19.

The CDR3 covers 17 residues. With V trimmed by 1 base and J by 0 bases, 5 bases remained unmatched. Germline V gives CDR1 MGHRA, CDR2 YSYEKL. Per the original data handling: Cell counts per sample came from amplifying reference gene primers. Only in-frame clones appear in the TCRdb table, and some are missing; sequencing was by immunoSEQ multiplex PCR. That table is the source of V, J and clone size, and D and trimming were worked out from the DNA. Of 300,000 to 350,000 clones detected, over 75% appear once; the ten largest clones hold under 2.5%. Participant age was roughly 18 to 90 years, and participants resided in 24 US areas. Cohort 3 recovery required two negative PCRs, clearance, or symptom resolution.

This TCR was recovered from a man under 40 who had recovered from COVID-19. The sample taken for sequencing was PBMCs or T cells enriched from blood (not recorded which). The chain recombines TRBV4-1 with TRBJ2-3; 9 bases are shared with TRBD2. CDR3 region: CASSQVQLAGSTDTQYF. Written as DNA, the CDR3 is TGCGCCAGCAGCCAAGTTCAGCTAGCGGGGAGCACAGATACGCAGTATTTT.